Given below is one TCR beta chain in context. Germline V gene lookup returns CDR1 MNHNY and CDR2 SVGAGI (reference sequence). Losses at the gene ends were 6 bases for V and 4 bases for J; bases not matched to a gene: 12. This CDR3 has 16 amino acids. The source of the sample is a study of cytomegalovirus exposure and HLA in healthy donors. Generated by immunoSEQ multiplex PCR, the TCRdb table keeps only in-frame clones and is missing some. Of some 200,000 clones listed, about 90% are singletons. The chain recombines TRBV6-6 with TRBJ1-2, with TRBD1 matching 9 bases. Sequencing was carried out using PBMCs. The TCR comes from a woman aged 18-29 years in good health and CMV-seronegative. The CDR3 protein is CASSRPGQGEGYGYTF. The CDR3 region has the DNA TGTGCCAGCAGCCGACCGGGACAGGGAGAGGGCTATGGCTACACCTTC.